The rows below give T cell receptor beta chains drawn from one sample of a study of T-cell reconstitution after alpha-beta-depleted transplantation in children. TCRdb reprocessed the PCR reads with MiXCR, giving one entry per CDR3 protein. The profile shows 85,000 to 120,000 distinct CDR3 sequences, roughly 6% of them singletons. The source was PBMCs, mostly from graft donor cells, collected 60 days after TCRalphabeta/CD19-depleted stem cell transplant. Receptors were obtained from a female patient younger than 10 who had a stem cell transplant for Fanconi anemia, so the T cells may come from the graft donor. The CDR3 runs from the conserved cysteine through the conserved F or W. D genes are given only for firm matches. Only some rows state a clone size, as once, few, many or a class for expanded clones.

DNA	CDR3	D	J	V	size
TGTGCCAGCAGCTCAGTGGCGTACCCAGGGAGTCAGTACTTC	CASSSVAYPGSQYF	.	TRBJ2-7	TRBV7-8	many
TGTGCCAGCAGTTTTAGTCTAGCGGGAGTAGAGCAGTTCTTC	CASSFSLAGVEQFF	TRBD2	TRBJ2-1	TRBV28	.
TGTGCCAGCAGCCGACAGGGGCACTCCTACGAGCAGTACTTC	CASSRQGHSYEQYF	TRBD1	TRBJ2-7	TRBV3-1	many
TGCGCCAGCAGAGTTCGCCGTAGCGGCGCCGTTATTCCTCACAATGAGCAGTTCTTC	CASRVRRSGAVIPHNEQFF	.	TRBJ2-1	TRBV10-1	many
TGTGCCAGCAGTTTATTCCAGGGAGGCCCTTACGAGCAGTACTTC	CASSLFQGGPYEQYF	.	TRBJ2-7	TRBV28	few
TGCAGCGTTTCCACAGGGGGCGGACATAATGAGCAGTTCTTC	CSVSTGGGHNEQFF	TRBD1	TRBJ2-1	TRBV29-1	many
TGTGCCCTCCGGGCGTACTCCACAGATACGCAGTATTTT	CALRAYSTDTQYF	.	TRBJ2-3	TRBV2	many
TGTGCCAGCAGTTTACCTAGATACGAGCAGTACTTC	CASSLPRYEQYF	.	TRBJ2-7	TRBV28	many
TGTGCCAGCAGCCCGTTACCCCTCGGACAGGGTTATAACAATGAGCAGTTCTTC	CASSPLPLGQGYNNEQFF	TRBD1	TRBJ2-1	TRBV7-3	many
TGTGCCTGGAGGCCAGACAGGAGCTACCAAGAGACCCAGTACTTC	CAWRPDRSYQETQYF	.	TRBJ2-5	TRBV30	few
TGTGCCAGCAGCTTAGAGCTCTTTCCACAGTACTTC	CASSLELFPQYF	.	TRBJ2-5	TRBV7-2	many
TGCGCCAGCAGCTTAAGACAGGGAGACTACGAGCAGTACTTC	CASSLRQGDYEQYF	TRBD1	TRBJ2-7	TRBV5-1	many